This TCR beta chain was recorded in a study of blood T cell repertoires in COVID-19. Whole-study context: Samples of COVID-19 (acute and convalescent) were obtained from the United States, Italy and Spain. Sample material is recorded as cDNA or gDNA derived from T cells, B-cell-depleted T cells, or PBMCs.

Germline CDR1 reads SEHNR; CDR2 reads FQNEAQ (reference sequence). The CDR3 length is 15 residues. V dropped 2 bases and J dropped 4; count of bases not matched to a gene: 2. Per the study methods: Amplification of reference gene primers was used by the study to estimate nucleated cell counts. Clones were read by immunoSEQ multiplex PCR, and TCRdb kept only the in-frame ones, dropping some. That table gives V, J and clone size, and the DNA gave D and trimming. Among some 300,000 clones, more than 70% were seen once, and the ten largest hold more than 6.5%. The clonotype comes from a woman in her thirties who had recovered from COVID-19. The specimen was peripheral blood. The chain recombines TRBV7-9 with TRBJ1-6, with 7 nucleotides matching TRBD1. The CDR3, as DNA: TGTGCCAGCAGCTTAAGGGGACAGTATAATTCACCCCTCCACTTT. Its protein is CASSLRGQYNSPLHF.